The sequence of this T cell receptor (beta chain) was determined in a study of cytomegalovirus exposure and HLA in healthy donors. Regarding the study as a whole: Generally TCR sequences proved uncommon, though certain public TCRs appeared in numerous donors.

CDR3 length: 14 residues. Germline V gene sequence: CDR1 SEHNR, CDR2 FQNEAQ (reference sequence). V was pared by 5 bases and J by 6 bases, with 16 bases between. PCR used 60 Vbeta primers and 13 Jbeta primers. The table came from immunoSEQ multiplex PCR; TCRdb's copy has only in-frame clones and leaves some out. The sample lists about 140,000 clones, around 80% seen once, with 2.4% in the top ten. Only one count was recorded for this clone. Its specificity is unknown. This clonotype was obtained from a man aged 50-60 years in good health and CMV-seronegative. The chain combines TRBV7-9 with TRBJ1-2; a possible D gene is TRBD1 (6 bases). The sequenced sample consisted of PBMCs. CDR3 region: CASSGRGGQDGYTF. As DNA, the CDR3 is TGTGCCAGCAGCGGCAGGGGAGGGCAAGATGGCTACACCTTC.